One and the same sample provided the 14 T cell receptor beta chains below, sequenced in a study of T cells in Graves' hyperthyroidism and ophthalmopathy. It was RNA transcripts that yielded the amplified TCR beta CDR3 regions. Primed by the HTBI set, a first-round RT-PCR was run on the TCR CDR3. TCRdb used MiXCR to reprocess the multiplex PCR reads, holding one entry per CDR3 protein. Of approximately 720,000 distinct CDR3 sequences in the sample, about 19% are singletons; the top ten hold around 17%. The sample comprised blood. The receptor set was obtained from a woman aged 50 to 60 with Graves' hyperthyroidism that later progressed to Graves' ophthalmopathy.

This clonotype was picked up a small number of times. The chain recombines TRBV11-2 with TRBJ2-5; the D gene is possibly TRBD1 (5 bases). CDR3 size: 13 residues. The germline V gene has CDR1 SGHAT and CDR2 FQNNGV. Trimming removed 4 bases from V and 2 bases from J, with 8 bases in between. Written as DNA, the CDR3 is TGTGCCAGCAGCTCTCGACAGCAAGAGACCCAGTACTTC. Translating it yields CASSSRQQETQYF.

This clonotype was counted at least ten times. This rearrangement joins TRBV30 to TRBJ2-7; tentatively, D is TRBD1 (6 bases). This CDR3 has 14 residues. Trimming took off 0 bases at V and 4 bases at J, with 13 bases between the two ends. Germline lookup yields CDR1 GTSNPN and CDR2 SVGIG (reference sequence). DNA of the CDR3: TGTGCCTGGAGTGTAGTGGGGGCCGGGTACGAGCAGTACTTC. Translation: CAWSVVGAGYEQYF.

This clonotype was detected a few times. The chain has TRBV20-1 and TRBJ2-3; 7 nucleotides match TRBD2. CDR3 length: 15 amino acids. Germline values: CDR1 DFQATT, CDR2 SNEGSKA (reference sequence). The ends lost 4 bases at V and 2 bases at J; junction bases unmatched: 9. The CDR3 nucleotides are TGCAGTGCTATAGATTCGGGGGGTCCCACAGATACGCAGTATTTT. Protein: CSAIDSGGPTDTQYF.

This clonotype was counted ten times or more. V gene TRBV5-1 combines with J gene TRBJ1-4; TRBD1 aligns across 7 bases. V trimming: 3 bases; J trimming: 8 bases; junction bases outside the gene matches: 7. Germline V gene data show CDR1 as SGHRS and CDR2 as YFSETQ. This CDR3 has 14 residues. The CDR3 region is CASSSTGRREKLFF. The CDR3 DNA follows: TGCGCCAGCAGCTCGACAGGGAGACGCGAAAAACTGTTTTTT.

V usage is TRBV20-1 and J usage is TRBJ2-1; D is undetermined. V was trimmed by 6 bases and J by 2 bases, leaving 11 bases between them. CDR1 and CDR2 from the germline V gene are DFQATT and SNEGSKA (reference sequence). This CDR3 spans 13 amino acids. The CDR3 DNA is TGCAGTGCCTCCCGTGGGGCCTACAATGAGCAGTTCTTC. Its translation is CSASRGAYNEQFF.

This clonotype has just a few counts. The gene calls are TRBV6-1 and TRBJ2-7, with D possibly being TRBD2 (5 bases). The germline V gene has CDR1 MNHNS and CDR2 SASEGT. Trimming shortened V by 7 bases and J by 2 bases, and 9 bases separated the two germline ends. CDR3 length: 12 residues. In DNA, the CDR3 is TGTGCCAGCAAGGAGGAACCCTACGAGCAGTACTTC. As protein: CASKEEPYEQYF.

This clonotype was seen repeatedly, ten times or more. The CDR3 here is CASSAGTRNTEAFF. The CDR3 nucleotides are TGTGCCAGCAGTGCCGGGACACGGAACACTGAAGCTTTCTTT. The chain carries TRBV12-3 or TRBV12-4 and TRBJ1-1; tentatively, D is TRBD1 (6 bases). The CDR3 contains 14 residues. Deletions cut 5 bases from V and 1 base from J, with 11 bases between.

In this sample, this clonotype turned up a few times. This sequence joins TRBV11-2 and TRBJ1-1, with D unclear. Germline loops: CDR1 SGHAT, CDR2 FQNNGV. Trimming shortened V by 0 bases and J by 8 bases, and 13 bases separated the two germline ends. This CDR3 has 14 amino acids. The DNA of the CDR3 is TGTGCCAGCAGCTTAGAGGTTGTGGGCACAGAAGCTTTCTTT. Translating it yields CASSLEVVGTEAFF. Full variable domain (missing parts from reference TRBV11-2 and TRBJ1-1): EAGVAQSPRYKIIEKRQSVAFWCNPISGHATLYWYQQILGQGPKLLIQFQNNGVVDDSQLPKDRFSAERLKGVDSTLKIQPAKLEDSAVYLCASSLEVVGTEAFFGQGTRLTVV.

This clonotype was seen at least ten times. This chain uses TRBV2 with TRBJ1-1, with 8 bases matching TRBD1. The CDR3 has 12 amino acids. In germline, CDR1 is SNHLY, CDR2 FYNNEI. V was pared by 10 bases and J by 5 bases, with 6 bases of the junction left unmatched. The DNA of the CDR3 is TGTGCCAAAGGACAGGGAGGGACTGAAGCTTTCTTT. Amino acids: CAKGQGGTEAFF.

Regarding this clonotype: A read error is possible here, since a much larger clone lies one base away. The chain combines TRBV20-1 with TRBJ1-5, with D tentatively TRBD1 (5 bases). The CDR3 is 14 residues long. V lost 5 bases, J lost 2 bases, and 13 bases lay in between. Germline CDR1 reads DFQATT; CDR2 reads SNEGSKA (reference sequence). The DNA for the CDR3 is TGCAGTGCTCTTGGGGGATTTGGCAATCAGCCCCAGCATTTT. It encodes CSALGGFGNQPQHF.

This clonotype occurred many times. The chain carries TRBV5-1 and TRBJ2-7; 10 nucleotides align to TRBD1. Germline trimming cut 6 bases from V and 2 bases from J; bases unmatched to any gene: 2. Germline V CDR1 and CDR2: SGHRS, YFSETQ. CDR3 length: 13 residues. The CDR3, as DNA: TGCGCCAGCATGGACAGGGGGACCTACGAGCAGTACTTC. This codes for CASMDRGTYEQYF.

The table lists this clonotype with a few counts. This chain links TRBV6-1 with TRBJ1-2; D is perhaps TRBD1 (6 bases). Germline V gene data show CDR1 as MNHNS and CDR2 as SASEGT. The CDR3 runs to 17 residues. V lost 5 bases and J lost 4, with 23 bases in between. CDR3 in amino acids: CASSPLMTGTTSYGYTF. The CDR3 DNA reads TGTGCCAGCAGTCCACTTATGACCGGGACAACAAGCTATGGCTACACCTTC.

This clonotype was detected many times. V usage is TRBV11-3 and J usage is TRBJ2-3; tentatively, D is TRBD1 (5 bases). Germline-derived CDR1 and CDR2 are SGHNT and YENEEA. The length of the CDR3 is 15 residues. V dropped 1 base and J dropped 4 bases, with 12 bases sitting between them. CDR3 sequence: CASSLGGQGADTQYF. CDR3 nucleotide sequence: TGTGCCAGCAGCTTAGGTGGCCAGGGCGCAGATACGCAGTATTTT.

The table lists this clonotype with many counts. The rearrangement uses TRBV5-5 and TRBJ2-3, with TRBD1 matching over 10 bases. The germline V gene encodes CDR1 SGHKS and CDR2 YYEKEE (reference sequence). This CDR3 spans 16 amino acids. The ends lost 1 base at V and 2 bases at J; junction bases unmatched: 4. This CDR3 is CASSLTGTGATDTQYF. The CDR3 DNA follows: TGTGCCAGCAGCTTGACCGGGACAGGGGCCACAGATACGCAGTATTTT.